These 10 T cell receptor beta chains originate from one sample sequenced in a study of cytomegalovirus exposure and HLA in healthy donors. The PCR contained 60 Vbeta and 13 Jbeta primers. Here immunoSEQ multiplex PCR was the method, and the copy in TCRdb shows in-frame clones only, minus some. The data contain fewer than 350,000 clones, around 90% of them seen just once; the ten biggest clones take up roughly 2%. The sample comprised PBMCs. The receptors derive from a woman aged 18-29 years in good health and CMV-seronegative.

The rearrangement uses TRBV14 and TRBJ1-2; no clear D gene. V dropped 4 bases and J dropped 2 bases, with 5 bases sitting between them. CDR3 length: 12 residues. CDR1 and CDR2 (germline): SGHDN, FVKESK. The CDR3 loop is CASSPLNYGYTF. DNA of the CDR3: TGTGCCAGCAGCCCACTGAACTATGGCTACACCTTC.

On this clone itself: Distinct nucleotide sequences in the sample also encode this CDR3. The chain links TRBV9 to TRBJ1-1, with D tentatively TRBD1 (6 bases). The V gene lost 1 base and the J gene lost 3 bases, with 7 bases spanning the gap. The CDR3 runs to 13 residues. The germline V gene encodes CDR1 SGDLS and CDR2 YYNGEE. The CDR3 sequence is CASSVKGDTEAFF. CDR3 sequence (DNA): TGTGCCAGCAGCGTAAAGGGGGACACTGAAGCTTTCTTT.

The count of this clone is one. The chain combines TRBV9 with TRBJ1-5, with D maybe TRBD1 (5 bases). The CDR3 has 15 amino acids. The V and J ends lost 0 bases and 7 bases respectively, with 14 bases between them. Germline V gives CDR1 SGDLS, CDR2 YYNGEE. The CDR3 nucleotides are TGTGCCAGCAGCGTAGGTGAAGGGGCCTGGCAGCCCCAGCATTTT. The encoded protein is CASSVGEGAWQPQHF.

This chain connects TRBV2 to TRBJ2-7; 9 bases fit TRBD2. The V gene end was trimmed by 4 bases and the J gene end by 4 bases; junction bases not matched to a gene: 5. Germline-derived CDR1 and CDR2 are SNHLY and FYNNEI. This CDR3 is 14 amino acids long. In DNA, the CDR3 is TGTGCCAGCAGTGGGCTAGCGGGACGGTACGAGCAGTACTTC. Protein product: CASSGLAGRYEQYF.

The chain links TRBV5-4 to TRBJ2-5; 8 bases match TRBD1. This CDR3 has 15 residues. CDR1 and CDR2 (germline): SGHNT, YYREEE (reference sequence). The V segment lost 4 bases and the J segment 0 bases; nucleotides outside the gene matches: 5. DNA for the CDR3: TGTGCCAGCAGCCCTCGACAGGGGTACCAAGAGACCCAGTACTTC. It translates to CASSPRQGYQETQYF.

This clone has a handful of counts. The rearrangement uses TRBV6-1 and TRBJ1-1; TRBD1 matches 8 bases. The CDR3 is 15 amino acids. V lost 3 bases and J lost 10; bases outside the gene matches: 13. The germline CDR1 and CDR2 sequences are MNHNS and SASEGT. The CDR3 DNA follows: TGTGCCAGCAGTGAGGATGAACTAGGGACAGGTGGAGCTTTCTTT. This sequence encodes CASSEDELGTGGAFF.

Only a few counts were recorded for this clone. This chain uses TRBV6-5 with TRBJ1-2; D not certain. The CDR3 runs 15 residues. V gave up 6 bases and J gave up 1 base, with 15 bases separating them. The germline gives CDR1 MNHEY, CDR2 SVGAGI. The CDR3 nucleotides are TGTGCCAGCAGGGATACGACACGGTTTAACTATGGCTACACCTTC. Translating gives CASRDTTRFNYGYTF.

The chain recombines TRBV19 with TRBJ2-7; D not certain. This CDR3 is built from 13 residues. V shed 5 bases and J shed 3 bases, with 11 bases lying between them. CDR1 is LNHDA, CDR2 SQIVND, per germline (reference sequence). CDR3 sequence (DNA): TGTGCCAGTAGTCTCAACAGAGTCTACGAGCAGTACTTC. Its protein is CASSLNRVYEQYF.

CDR3 bases: TGCGCCAGCAGCCAAGGCCGGGACGGGGGGGGAAAACTGTTTTTT. It specifies CASSQGRDGGGKLFF. The rearrangement links TRBV4-1 to TRBJ1-4; possible D gene TRBD1, 5 bases. Deletions cut 1 base from V and 10 bases from J, with 16 bases between. Germline lookup yields CDR1 MGHRA and CDR2 YSYEKL. This CDR3 comprises 15 residues.

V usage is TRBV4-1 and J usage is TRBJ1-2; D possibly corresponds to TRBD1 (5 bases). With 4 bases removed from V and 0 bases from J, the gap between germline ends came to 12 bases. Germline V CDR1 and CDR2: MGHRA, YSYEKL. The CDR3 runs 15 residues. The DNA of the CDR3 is TGCGCCAGCAGCCCCACAGGAGTAGCTAACTATGGCTACACCTTC. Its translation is CASSPTGVANYGYTF.